These 20 T cell receptor beta chains were all obtained from the same sample, sequenced in a study of cytomegalovirus exposure and HLA in healthy donors. Primers included in the PCR were 60 Vbeta and 13 Jbeta primers. Profiled with immunoSEQ multiplex PCR; TCRdb holds only in-frame clones, not every one. The sample records over 150,000 clones, approximately 72% being singletons. Sequencing was carried out using PBMCs. Receptors were obtained from a man between 18 and 29 years old in good health and CMV-seronegative.

CDR3: CASSPKWGDHGRYTF. CDR3 in DNA: TGTGCCAGCAGCCCTAAGTGGGGGGACCACGGTCGCTACACCTTC. This chain joins TRBV28 and TRBJ1-2; maybe TRBD1 (5 bases). Per the germline V gene, CDR1 is MDHEN and CDR2 is SYDVKM. The CDR3 length is 15 residues. V was pared by 6 bases and J by 9 bases, with 23 bases between.

The chain couples TRBV11-2 to TRBJ2-5; 8 bases fit TRBD2. Looked up from germline, CDR1 is SGHAT and CDR2 is FQNNGV. The CDR3 extends over 15 amino acids. V shed 2 bases, J shed 5 bases, and the junction held 7 bases outside the gene matches. CDR3 residues: CASSLSGRVKETQYF. The DNA of the CDR3 is TGTGCCAGCAGCTTATCCGGGAGGGTCAAGGAGACCCAGTACTTC. The entire variable domain, with the rest obtained from reference TRBV11-2 and TRBJ2-5, is as follows: EAGVAQSPRYKIIEKRQSVAFWCNPISGHATLYWYQQILGQGPKLLIQFQNNGVVDDSQLPKDRFSAERLKGVDSTLKIQPAKLEDSAVYLCASSLSGRVKETQYFGPGTRLLVL.

The chain carries TRBV5-6 and TRBJ2-1, with 14 bases identical to TRBD2. V shed 4 bases and J 8 bases; nucleotides not matched to a gene: 8. The CDR3 has 16 amino acids. CDR1 and CDR2 from the germline V gene are SGHDT and YYEEEE. The CDR3 loop reads CASSLGTSGSGDEQFF. In DNA form, the CDR3 reads TGTGCCAGCAGCCTCGGGACTAGCGGGAGTGGGGATGAGCAGTTCTTC.

The V call is TRBV15, the J call TRBJ2-1, with 7 nucleotides matching TRBD2. The CDR3 covers 15 residues. CDR1 is LNHNV and CDR2 is YYDKDF in the germline V gene (reference sequence). V shed 0 bases and J 7 bases; nucleotides not matched to a gene: 6. The CDR3 bases are TGTGCCACCAGCAGAGAGCGGGCCGGGGGGAATGAGCAGTTCTTC. This gives the protein CATSRERAGGNEQFF.

The CDR3 bases are TGTGCTAGTGGTCCCGGGACAGTTATAGAGACCCAGTACTTC. Its translation: CASGPGTVIETQYF. The V gene is TRBV12-5, the J gene TRBJ2-5, with 7 bases lining up with TRBD1. The V gene's germline CDR1 is LGHNT and CDR2 FRNRAP. CDR3 length: 14 amino acids. The junction had 7 bases not matched to a gene; V was cut back by 5 bases and J by 4 bases.

The chain has TRBV2 and TRBJ1-5; D is uncertain. The CDR3 runs 16 residues. The ends were cut back, 6 bases at V and 7 bases at J, with 22 bases in the middle. Germline CDR1 SNHLY, CDR2 FYNNEI. CDR3: CASRDPGEGVVQPQHF. The CDR3, as DNA: TGTGCCAGCAGGGACCCGGGCGAGGGTGTTGTCCAGCCCCAGCATTTT.

CDR3 bases: TGTGCCAGCACCGAACCAGGGGGCGCGGCTTCCTACGAGCAGTACTTC. Amino acid sequence: CASTEPGGAASYEQYF. The J gene is TRBJ2-7, the V gene TRBV6-6, with 8 bases matching TRBD1. CDR1 and CDR2 from the germline V gene are MNHNY and SVGAGI (reference sequence). CDR3 size: 16 residues. With 7 bases clipped from V and 1 base from J, the junction kept 12 bases outside the gene matches.

The DNA of the CDR3 is TGTGCCAGTCGGGCGGACAGGGGTTTCAATCAGCCCCAGCATTTT. Protein product: CASRADRGFNQPQHF. The chain combines TRBV19 with TRBJ1-5, with 9 bases matching TRBD1. Germline V lookup: CDR1 LNHDA, CDR2 SQIVND (reference sequence). CDR3 length equals 15 residues. V shed 8 bases and J 3 bases; nucleotides not matched to a gene: 8.

The rearrangement uses TRBV9 and TRBJ2-7; 14 bases agree with TRBD2. V was clipped by 0 bases and J by 1 base; unmatched bases: 6. Germline CDR1 is SGDLS and CDR2 is YYNGEE. The CDR3 sequence is 18 residues long. In nucleotides, the CDR3 is TGTGCCAGCAGCGTAGAGGGTGGGACTAGCGGGAGTTCCTACGAGCAGTACTTC. It is translated as CASSVEGGTSGSSYEQYF.

The V call is TRBV5-4, the J call TRBJ2-3, with TRBD1 matching over 9 bases. This CDR3 spans 15 amino acids. The germline V gene encodes CDR1 SGHNT and CDR2 YYREEE (reference sequence). V lost 3 bases and J lost 3; bases outside the gene matches: 5. The CDR3 DNA reads as TGTGCCAGCAGCTCGATGGACAGGGGAACAGATACGCAGTATTTT. Translated, it gives CASSSMDRGTDTQYF.

The chain is built from TRBV27 and TRBJ2-2, with 11 bases lining up with TRBD2. CDR1 and CDR2 from the germline V gene are MNHEY and SMNVEV (reference sequence). The CDR3 extends over 16 amino acids. V shed 5 bases and J 1 base; nucleotides not matched to a gene: 3. The CDR3 region is CASSHGTSGNTGELFF. As DNA, the CDR3 is TGTGCCAGCAGTCACGGGACTAGCGGGAACACCGGGGAGCTGTTTTTT.

About this clone: One end of the junction varies from germline; a read error may be responsible. This sample also contains other DNA sequences that code for the same CDR3. CDR3 nucleotide sequence: TGCGCCAGCAGTCGGCTAGAGGAGGGGTACAATGAACAGTTCTTC. Protein product: CASSRLEEGYNEQFF. The V call is TRBV4-3, the J call TRBJ2-1; D might be TRBD2 (6 bases). Per germline, CDR1 LGHNA and CDR2 YSLEER. This CDR3 contains 15 residues.

The chain joins TRBV6-1 to TRBJ2-7, with D possibly being TRBD1 (6 bases). With 6 bases removed from V and 11 bases from J, the gap between germline ends came to 17 bases. The CDR3 is made up of 12 amino acids. Germline V gene data show CDR1 as MNHNS and CDR2 as SASEGT. CDR3 amino acids: CASRGRDIGEYF. As DNA, the CDR3 is TGTGCCAGCAGGGGCCGGGACATCGGCGAGTACTTC.

This chain joins TRBV19 and TRBJ2-3; 10 nucleotides match TRBD2. The V and J ends lost 4 bases and 8 bases, in that order; junction bases with no gene match: 6. The CDR3 runs 14 residues. The germline CDR1 and CDR2 sequences are LNHDA and SQIVND (reference sequence). The CDR3 coding sequence is TGTGCCAGTAGTAAGCGGGAGGGGAGTGGTACGCAGTATTTT. As protein: CASSKREGSGTQYF. Full variable domain (missing parts from reference TRBV19 and TRBJ2-3): DGGITQSPKYLFRKEGQNVTLSCEQNLNHDAMYWYRQDPGQGLRLIYYSQIVNDFQKGDIAEGYSVSREKKESFPLTVTSAQKNPTAFYLCASSKREGSGTQYFGPGTRLTVL.

V and J are TRBV6-5 and TRBJ1-2, with D tentatively TRBD1 (5 bases). The V gene's germline CDR1 is MNHEY and CDR2 SVGAGI. CDR3 size: 14 residues. V was cut by 0 bases and J by 6 bases, with 11 bases left in between. The DNA of the CDR3 is TGTGCCAGCAGTTACTCCCGCAGGGATCATGGCTACACCTTC. Translated: CASSYSRRDHGYTF.

The chain has TRBV9 and TRBJ2-5, with 7 bases that match TRBD2. Losses at the gene ends were 5 bases for V and 6 bases for J; bases not matched to a gene: 16. Germline V CDR1 and CDR2: SGDLS, YYNGEE. This CDR3 has 16 amino acids. The CDR3 DNA sequence: TGTGCCAGCAGTGAGGGGAGGGAGACGGTGGAGAAGACCCAGTACTTC. This translates into CASSEGRETVEKTQYF.

There are a few counts of this clone. This chain uses TRBV7-7 with TRBJ2-7; D is perhaps TRBD1 (5 bases). This CDR3 comprises 14 residues. Germline assignment: CDR1 SSHAT and CDR2 FNYEAQ (reference sequence). Trimming took off 2 bases at V and 0 bases at J, with 8 bases between the two ends. The DNA for the CDR3 is TGTGCCAGCAGCTTATCACAGGCCTCCTACGAGCAGTACTTC. It encodes CASSLSQASYEQYF.

CDR3 DNA: TGTGCCAGCAGCGCAACCGGGACAGGGGCTGGAAACACCATATATTTT. It specifies CASSATGTGAGNTIYF. The chain joins TRBV11-3 to TRBJ1-3; 10 bases match TRBD1. CDR1 is SGHNT and CDR2 is YENEEA in the germline V gene. V gave up 5 bases and J gave up 2 bases; unmatched junction bases: 6. The CDR3 extends over 16 amino acids.

The genes are TRBV11-2 and TRBJ1-5; TRBD1 matches at 10 bases. Germline-derived CDR1 and CDR2 are SGHAT and FQNNGV. This CDR3 is built from 19 residues. J gave up 0 bases and V 1 base, and 9 bases lay outside the gene matches. The CDR3 reads CASSLGSGTGAFSNQPQHF. The CDR3 bases are TGTGCCAGCAGCTTAGGATCAGGGACAGGGGCCTTTAGCAATCAGCCCCAGCATTTT.

This chain connects TRBV6-5 to TRBJ2-2; D is perhaps TRBD1 (6 bases). Germline V gives CDR1 MNHEY, CDR2 SVGAGI. The ends were cut back, 7 bases at V and 6 bases at J, with 18 bases in the middle. The CDR3 contains 15 residues. The CDR3 DNA reads TGTGCCAGCACTCCTGGGGGACACCGGGCCGGGGAGCTGTTTTTT. Amino acids: CASTPGGHRAGELFF.